These T cell receptor beta chains were read from a single sample in a study of CXCR3-negative and CXCR3-positive naive CD8 T cells. With the 5' RACE reads reprocessed, TCRdb shows one record per CDR3 protein and no DNA. Its listing shows 37,000 or so distinct CDR3 sequences. Sequencing was carried out using memory CD8+ T cells from blood. The source of these receptors is a human donor in good health. Some clones in this sample may be carry-over from other donors' samples. Both conserved end residues are part of each CDR3. Fields, in order: V gene, clone size, J gene, CDR3 protein. The size entry is marked missing in some rows and otherwise reads once, few, many or a size class.

v_gene: TRBV4-3; abundance: -; j_gene: TRBJ2-3; CDR3aa: CASSQDRAGVTDTQYF
v_gene: TRBV5-1; abundance: -; j_gene: TRBJ2-2; CDR3aa: CASSQGEPGQVSPGELFF
v_gene: TRBV7-9; abundance: -; j_gene: TRBJ2-7; CDR3aa: CASTPPGLATEQYF
v_gene: TRBV5-1; abundance: -; j_gene: TRBJ2-7; CDR3aa: CASRDAAEQYF
v_gene: TRBV7-2; abundance: -; j_gene: TRBJ2-1; CDR3aa: CASSGQPLGEQFF
v_gene: TRBV29-1; abundance: -; j_gene: TRBJ1-1; CDR3aa: CSVGQGANTEAFF
v_gene: TRBV7-2; abundance: -; j_gene: TRBJ1-6; CDR3aa: CASSPHTSSYNSPLHF
v_gene: TRBV29-1; abundance: -; j_gene: TRBJ2-7; CDR3aa: CSALTGRTHEQYF
v_gene: TRBV7-8; abundance: -; j_gene: TRBJ1-4; CDR3aa: CASSPQWTGGEKLFF
v_gene: TRBV10-3; abundance: medium-sized; j_gene: TRBJ2-7; CDR3aa: CAISEMDGESYEQYF
v_gene: TRBV4-1; abundance: -; j_gene: TRBJ2-5; CDR3aa: CASSFLWSGVEGDRYF
v_gene: TRBV28; abundance: -; j_gene: TRBJ2-1; CDR3aa: CASSFKTSGSNEQFF
v_gene: TRBV5-1; abundance: -; j_gene: TRBJ2-1; CDR3aa: CASSLVPVEEQFF
v_gene: TRBV6-2/TRBV6-3; abundance: -; j_gene: TRBJ2-1; CDR3aa: CASNRQGSYNEQFF
v_gene: TRBV27; abundance: -; j_gene: TRBJ1-2; CDR3aa: CAPQGNSNYGYTF
v_gene: TRBV5-6; abundance: medium-sized; j_gene: TRBJ2-7; CDR3aa: CASSQGGHEQYF
v_gene: TRBV28; abundance: -; j_gene: TRBJ2-2; CDR3aa: CASSLSEYTGELFF
v_gene: TRBV27; abundance: -; j_gene: TRBJ1-5; CDR3aa: CASKPLSNQPQHF
v_gene: TRBV21-1; abundance: -; j_gene: TRBJ2-1; CDR3aa: CASSKLGLAGGPGWSYNEQFF
v_gene: TRBV9; abundance: -; j_gene: TRBJ1-2; CDR3aa: CASSVGPNYGYTF
v_gene: TRBV29-1; abundance: -; j_gene: TRBJ2-1; CDR3aa: CSAPAENNEQFF
v_gene: TRBV28; abundance: -; j_gene: TRBJ1-2; CDR3aa: CASSKDRNGYTF
v_gene: TRBV5-1; abundance: -; j_gene: TRBJ2-3; CDR3aa: CASSPGTDTQYF
v_gene: TRBV29-1; abundance: -; j_gene: TRBJ2-7; CDR3aa: CSVTRSSYEQYF
v_gene: TRBV12-3/TRBV12-4; abundance: -; j_gene: TRBJ1-4; CDR3aa: CASSFEGQGHEKLFF
v_gene: TRBV12-3/TRBV12-4; abundance: -; j_gene: TRBJ1-3; CDR3aa: CASSFRPTPSGNTIYF
v_gene: TRBV6-1; abundance: -; j_gene: TRBJ2-5; CDR3aa: CASSPVRGVQETQYF
v_gene: TRBV28; abundance: -; j_gene: TRBJ2-5; CDR3aa: CASSSRGSGAKTQYF
v_gene: TRBV28; abundance: -; j_gene: TRBJ2-3; CDR3aa: CASSVPLPSITDTQYF
v_gene: TRBV28; abundance: -; j_gene: TRBJ2-3; CDR3aa: CASSFGTADTQYF
v_gene: TRBV14; abundance: -; j_gene: TRBJ2-7; CDR3aa: CASSPIGAHATYF
v_gene: TRBV6-2/TRBV6-3; abundance: -; j_gene: TRBJ1-3; CDR3aa: CASTTGGGTYGNTIYF
v_gene: TRBV2; abundance: -; j_gene: TRBJ2-7; CDR3aa: CASRFGGTRGPYEQYF
v_gene: TRBV29-1; abundance: -; j_gene: TRBJ1-1; CDR3aa: CSVEDADAAEAFF
v_gene: TRBV25-1; abundance: -; j_gene: TRBJ1-2; CDR3aa: CASSEYAGTGPPSYTF
v_gene: TRBV29-1; abundance: -; j_gene: TRBJ1-2; CDR3aa: CSAREGTNYGYTF
v_gene: TRBV20-1; abundance: -; j_gene: TRBJ2-7; CDR3aa: CSARDPGLAGVGAEQYF
v_gene: TRBV7-9; abundance: -; j_gene: TRBJ2-1; CDR3aa: CASSPHRGLSYNEQFF
v_gene: TRBV15; abundance: -; j_gene: TRBJ2-3; CDR3aa: CATSREGDYTDTQYF